The 25 T cell receptor beta chains given below trace back to one sample, sequenced in a study of blood T cell repertoires in COVID-19. Clones were sequenced by immunoSEQ multiplex PCR, and TCRdb holds only the in-frame ones, with some missing. Altogether 250,000 to 400,000 clones are present, about 90% being singletons, with the ten largest covering roughly 2.9%. Sequenced input: peripheral blood. The receptors derive from a woman younger than 45 with COVID-19, enrolled during active disease.

The V gene is TRBV7-2, the J gene TRBJ1-5; D remains ambiguous. Looked up from germline, CDR1 is SGHTA and CDR2 is FQGNSA. CDR3 length: 14 residues. Trimming stripped 2 bases from V and 4 bases from J, with 9 bases between. CDR3 amino acids: CASSLSPRNQPQHF. The CDR3 nucleotides are TGTGCCAGCAGCTTATCACCGAGAAATCAGCCCCAGCATTTT.

V is TRBV7-8 and J is TRBJ1-5; 8 bases line up with TRBD1. CDR1 is SGHVS and CDR2 is FQNEAQ in the germline V gene. This CDR3 contains 21 residues. With V trimmed by 3 bases and J by 1 base, 20 bases remained unmatched. The DNA of the CDR3 is TGTGCCAGCAGCTTGCCTCCTACGGGACAGGCGGGTCATGGAAGCAATCAGCCCCAGCATTTT. Translating gives CASSLPPTGQAGHGSNQPQHF.

The rearrangement uses TRBV12-3 or TRBV12-4 and TRBJ1-5; D unclear. This CDR3 is built from 13 residues. Trimming cost V 3 bases and J 5 bases, with 8 bases left between them. CDR3 DNA sequence: TGTGCCAGCAGTTTCCCCGGGGATCAGCCCCAGCATTTT. Translation: CASSFPGDQPQHF.

The chain uses TRBV7-2 and TRBJ1-2, with no clear D. V was trimmed by 3 bases and J by 6 bases, leaving 8 bases between them. The CDR3 contains 12 residues. Germline lookup yields CDR1 SGHTA and CDR2 FQGNSA. CDR3 in amino acids: CASSFRYDGYTF. Written as DNA, the CDR3 is TGTGCCAGCAGCTTCAGATACGATGGCTACACCTTC.

This rearrangement joins TRBV12-5 to TRBJ2-7; 7 bases match TRBD1. V lost 5 bases, J lost 2 bases, and 6 bases stayed unmatched. Germline V gives CDR1 LGHNT, CDR2 FRNRAP. The CDR3 is 14 amino acids. CDR3 amino acids: CASGTRDRPYEQYF. The CDR3 nucleotides are TGTGCTAGTGGTACACGGGACAGACCCTACGAGCAGTACTTC.

This rearrangement joins TRBV7-9 to TRBJ2-3; 8 bases align to TRBD2. The CDR3 contains 15 residues. After removal of 3 bases from V and 6 bases from J, the junction contained 8 bases not matched to a gene. Germline-derived CDR1 and CDR2 are SEHNR and FQNEAQ (reference sequence). The CDR3 loop reads CASSFGLAGNDTQYF. The CDR3, as DNA: TGTGCCAGCAGCTTCGGCCTAGCGGGTAACGATACGCAGTATTTT.

This chain's CDR3 is CASSLVRQGANEKLFF. DNA for the CDR3: TGCGCCAGCAGCTTGGTCCGACAGGGAGCTAATGAAAAACTGTTTTTT. The chain couples TRBV5-1 to TRBJ1-4, with 7 positions matching TRBD1. This CDR3 spans 16 amino acids. Germline V gene lookup returns CDR1 SGHRS and CDR2 YFSETQ. Unmatched junction bases numbered 5, after V lost 0 bases and J lost 3 bases.

This chain joins TRBV2 and TRBJ1-2; perhaps TRBD1 as D (5 bases). The CDR3 runs 12 residues. V was clipped by 5 bases and J by 2 bases, with 6 bases between them. Per the germline V gene, CDR1 is SNHLY and CDR2 is FYNNEI. The DNA for the CDR3 is TGTGCCAGCAGTCGACAGAACTATGGCTACACCTTC. Its protein product is CASSRQNYGYTF.

V is TRBV2 and J is TRBJ2-7; possibly TRBD1 for D (6 bases). The CDR3 length is 14 residues. Trimming left V 5 bases short and J 5 bases short, with 16 bases between. The germline gives CDR1 SNHLY, CDR2 FYNNEI. CDR3 sequence reads: CASSLGQSYNEQYF. CDR3 nucleotides: TGTGCCAGCAGTCTCGGACAGAGTTACAACGAGCAGTACTTC.

As for this clone: The same CDR3 is also encoded by other DNA sequences in this sample. The chain uses TRBV28 and TRBJ2-1; D possibly corresponds to TRBD2 (5 bases). Germline V gene lookup returns CDR1 MDHEN and CDR2 SYDVKM. The CDR3 spans 14 residues. The ends were cut back, 2 bases at V and 0 bases at J, with 5 bases in the middle. The CDR3 region has the DNA TGTGCCAGCAGTTTACGGGGCTCCTACAATGAGCAGTTCTTC. This codes for CASSLRGSYNEQFF.

V is TRBV5-1 and J is TRBJ2-7, with D tentatively TRBD1 (6 bases). Trimming removed 2 bases from V and 6 bases from J, with 12 bases in between. There are 13 residues in the CDR3. The V gene's germline CDR1 is SGHRS and CDR2 YFSETQ. CDR3 region: CASSLTGRGEQYF. Here the CDR3 DNA reads TGCGCCAGCAGCTTAACAGGGAGAGGCGAGCAGTACTTC.

The chain has TRBV28 and TRBJ1-1, with 10 bases matching TRBD1. The V segment lost 6 bases and the J segment 1 base; nucleotides outside the gene matches: 8. This CDR3 spans 16 amino acids. Germline values: CDR1 MDHEN, CDR2 SYDVKM. The CDR3 DNA is TGTGCCAGCAGACTACGACAGGGGGCCGGGAACACTGAAGCTTTCTTT. Residues: CASRLRQGAGNTEAFF.

This chain links TRBV24-1 with TRBJ2-7; tentatively, D is TRBD1 (5 bases). Germline V gives CDR1 KGHDR, CDR2 SFDVKD. The V gene lost 4 bases and the J gene lost 2 bases, with 8 bases spanning the gap. This CDR3 region has 13 residues. The DNA for the CDR3 is TGTGCCACCAGTGAGCCAGGGACCTACGAGCAGTACTTC. Its protein is CATSEPGTYEQYF.

This chain uses TRBV19 with TRBJ1-1, with D hard to call. CDR1 and CDR2 from the germline V gene are LNHDA and SQIVND (reference sequence). The CDR3 is 14 residues long. V lost 5 bases to trimming and J lost 2 bases, with 12 bases between them. DNA of the CDR3: TGTGCCAGTAGTCCCCACCAAACAAACACTGAAGCTTTCTTT. Translated: CASSPHQTNTEAFF.

The V gene is TRBV6-5, the J gene TRBJ2-7, with D unclear. V lost 7 bases and J lost 2, with 15 bases in between. The CDR3 runs 14 residues. Per the germline V gene, CDR1 is MNHEY and CDR2 is SVGAGI. CDR3 loop: CASNPPQAAYEQYF. In DNA form, the CDR3 reads TGTGCCAGCAACCCACCCCAGGCCGCCTACGAGCAGTACTTC.

Concerning this clone: The junction differs from germline at one of its ends, possibly a read error. This chain uses TRBV28 with TRBJ2-7; 10 bases map to TRBD2. From germline, CDR1 is MDHEN and CDR2 SYDVKM. The CDR3 length is 18 residues. This CDR3 is CANSLRVSGRVRSVEQYF. The CDR3 region has the DNA TGTGCCAACAGTTTAAGGGTGAGCGGGAGGGTTAGGTCGGTCGAGCAGTACTTC. The entire variable domain, with the rest obtained from reference TRBV28 and TRBJ2-7, is as follows: DVKVTQSSRYLVKRTGEKVFLECVQDMDHENMFWYRQDPGLGLRLIYFSYDVKMKEKGDIPEGYSVSREKKERFSLILESASTNQTSMYLCANSLRVSGRVRSVEQYFGPGTRLTVT.

The V call is TRBV6-6, the J call TRBJ2-2; 10 positions match TRBD2. The CDR3 spans 14 residues. Per the germline V gene, CDR1 is MNHNY and CDR2 is SVGAGI (reference sequence). With 8 bases clipped from V and 5 bases from J, the junction kept 5 bases outside the gene matches. This CDR3 is CASQLAGWTGELFF. The CDR3 DNA follows: TGTGCCAGCCAACTAGCGGGGTGGACCGGGGAGCTGTTTTTT.

The chain links TRBV27 to TRBJ1-6; possibly TRBD1 for D (5 bases). V gave up 6 bases and J gave up 7 bases, with 22 bases separating them. CDR1 and CDR2 (germline): MNHEY, SMNVEV (reference sequence). This CDR3 comprises 17 residues. The chain's CDR3 is CASSYTSQVAKNSPLHF. CDR3 nucleotide sequence: TGTGCCAGCAGCTACACCTCACAGGTCGCGAAAAATTCACCCCTCCACTTT.

V is TRBV30 and J is TRBJ1-5; D gene unclear. Germline lookup yields CDR1 GTSNPN and CDR2 SVGIG (reference sequence). Deletions cut 4 bases from V and 2 bases from J, with 12 bases between. The CDR3 consists of 14 residues. The CDR3 coding sequence is TGTGCCTGGATAGGCCGGGGAGGCAATCAGCCCCAGCATTTT. It yields the protein CAWIGRGGNQPQHF. Looking up the rest from reference TRBV30 and TRBJ1-5 gives the full variable domain: SQTIHQWPATLVQPVGSPLSLECTVEGTSNPNLYWYRQAAGRGLQLLFYSVGIGQISSEVPQNLSASRPQDRQFILSSKKLLLSDSGFYLCAWIGRGGNQPQHFGDGTRLSIL.

J is TRBJ2-5 and V is TRBV5-6; 7 positions match TRBD2. Germline V gene lookup returns CDR1 SGHDT and CDR2 YYEEEE. This CDR3 is built from 15 residues. V lost 1 base to trimming and J lost 5 bases; unmatched junction nucleotides: 8. CDR3 sequence (DNA): TGTGCCAGCAGCTTGTTTGGGAGGGATTGGGAGACCCAGTACTTC. Translating it yields CASSLFGRDWETQYF.

This clone was seen a single time. This chain joins TRBV11-2 and TRBJ1-4; 10 bases line up with TRBD1. The germline gives CDR1 SGHAT, CDR2 FQNNGV. CDR3 length: 14 residues. Germline trimming cut 3 bases from V and 6 bases from J; bases unmatched to any gene: 1. The CDR3 nucleotides read TGTGCCAGCAGCTTGGGACAGGGGTATGAAAAACTGTTTTTT. Translated: CASSLGQGYEKLFF.

The chain combines TRBV10-1 with TRBJ2-1, with 13 bases matching TRBD2. Germline V CDR1 and CDR2: WNHNN, SYGVQD (reference sequence). J gave up 7 bases and V 0 bases, and 3 bases lay outside the gene matches. The CDR3 consists of 16 residues. The CDR3 spells CASSESLAGGPNEQFF. CDR3 nucleotides: TGCGCCAGCAGTGAGTCACTAGCGGGAGGGCCTAATGAGCAGTTCTTC.

The rearrangement links TRBV28 to TRBJ2-5; 9 nucleotides agree with TRBD2. V gave up 3 bases and J gave up 1 base; unmatched junction bases: 6. CDR1 is MDHEN, CDR2 SYDVKM, per germline. The CDR3 extends over 16 amino acids. CDR3 in DNA: TGTGCCAGCAGTTTCCCCCGGCGGGAGGGCCAAGAGACCCAGTACTTC. It yields the protein CASSFPRREGQETQYF.

The V and J genes are TRBV4-2 and TRBJ2-5, with D unresolved. CDR1 and CDR2 (germline): LGHNA, YNFKEQ. The CDR3 sequence is 14 residues long. V gave up 0 bases and J gave up 2 bases, with 7 bases separating them. CDR3 DNA: TGTGCCAGCAGCCAAGATCTCAGACAAGAGACCCAGTACTTC. It codes for CASSQDLRQETQYF.

V usage is TRBV7-2 and J usage is TRBJ1-2; unclear D gene. Trimming took 5 bases from V and 3 from J, leaving 13 bases between them. CDR1 is SGHTA, CDR2 FQGNSA, per germline. This CDR3 spans 14 amino acids. The CDR3 is CASSGDTDYYGYTF. Written as DNA, the CDR3 is TGTGCCAGCAGCGGCGACACGGACTACTATGGCTACACCTTC.